This T cell receptor (beta chain) originates from a study of blood T cell repertoires in COVID-19. CDR1 and CDR2 (germline): SGHTA, FQGNSA. The CDR3 runs 14 residues. The V and J ends lost 2 bases and 4 bases respectively, with 10 bases between them. Sequencing used immunoSEQ multiplex PCR; TCRdb keeps in-frame clones, though not all of them. This sample has 50,000 to 70,000 clones, with over 70% found just once. This clone was picked up one time. The receptor was derived from a man between 60 and 70 years old with acute or convalescent COVID-19. The sample comprised peripheral blood. This sequence joins TRBV7-2 and TRBJ2-3; D might be TRBD2 (6 bases). CDR3 sequence (DNA): TGTGCCAGCAGCTTATTTGCGGGGCCAGATACGCAGTATTTT. Its translation is CASSLFAGPDTQYF.